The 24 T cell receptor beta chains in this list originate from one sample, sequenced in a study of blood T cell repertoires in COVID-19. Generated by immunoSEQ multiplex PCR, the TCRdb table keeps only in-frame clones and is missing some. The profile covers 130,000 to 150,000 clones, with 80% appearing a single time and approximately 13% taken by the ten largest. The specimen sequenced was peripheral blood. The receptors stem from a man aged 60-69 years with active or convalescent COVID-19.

DNA for the CDR3: TGTGCCAGCAGCGTAGGCAGGGGGCCACTCGGGGACGAGCAGTACTTC. Protein: CASSVGRGPLGDEQYF. The chain has TRBV9 and TRBJ2-7; 8 nucleotides line up with TRBD1. The J segment lost 5 bases and the V segment lost 0 bases, leaving 10 bases of the junction unmatched. CDR1 and CDR2 from the germline V gene are SGDLS and YYNGEE. This CDR3 has 16 amino acids.

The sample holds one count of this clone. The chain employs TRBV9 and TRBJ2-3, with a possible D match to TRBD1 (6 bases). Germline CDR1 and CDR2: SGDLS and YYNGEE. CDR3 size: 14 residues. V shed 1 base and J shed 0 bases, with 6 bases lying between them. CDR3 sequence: CASSVQGSTDTQYF. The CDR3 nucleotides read TGTGCCAGCAGCGTACAGGGGAGCACAGATACGCAGTATTTT.

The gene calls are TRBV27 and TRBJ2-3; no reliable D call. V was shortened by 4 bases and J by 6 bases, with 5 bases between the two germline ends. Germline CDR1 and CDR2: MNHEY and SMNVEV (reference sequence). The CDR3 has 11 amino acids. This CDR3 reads CASSSGDTQYF. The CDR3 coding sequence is TGTGCCAGCAGTTCCGGGGATACGCAGTATTTT.

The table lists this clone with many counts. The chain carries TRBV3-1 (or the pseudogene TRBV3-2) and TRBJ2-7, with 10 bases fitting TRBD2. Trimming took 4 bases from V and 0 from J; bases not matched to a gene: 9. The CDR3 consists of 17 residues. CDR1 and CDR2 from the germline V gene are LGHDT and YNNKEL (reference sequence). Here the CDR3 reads CASSPWLAGGNSYEQYF. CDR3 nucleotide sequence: TGTGCCAGCAGCCCCTGGTTAGCGGGAGGTAACTCCTACGAGCAGTACTTC.

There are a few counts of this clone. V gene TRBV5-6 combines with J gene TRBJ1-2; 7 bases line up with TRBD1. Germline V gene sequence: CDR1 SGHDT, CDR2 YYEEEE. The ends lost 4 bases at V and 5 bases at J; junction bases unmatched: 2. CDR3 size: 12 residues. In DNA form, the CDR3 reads TGTGCCAGCAGCCAGGACAGGTATGGCTACACCTTC. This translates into CASSQDRYGYTF.

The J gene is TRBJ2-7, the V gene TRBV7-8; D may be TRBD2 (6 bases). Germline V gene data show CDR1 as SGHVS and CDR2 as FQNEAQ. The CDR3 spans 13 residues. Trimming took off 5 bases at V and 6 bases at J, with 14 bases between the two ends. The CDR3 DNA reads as TGTGCCAGCAGCCAACTTCAGGGAGGCGAGCAGTACTTC. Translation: CASSQLQGGEQYF.

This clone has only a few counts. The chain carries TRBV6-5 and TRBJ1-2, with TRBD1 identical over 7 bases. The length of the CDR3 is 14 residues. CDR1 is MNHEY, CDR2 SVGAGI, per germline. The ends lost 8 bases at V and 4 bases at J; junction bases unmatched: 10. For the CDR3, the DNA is TGTGCCAGCGGGAGCCAAGGGGGCGGCTATGGCTACACCTTC. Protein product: CASGSQGGGYGYTF.

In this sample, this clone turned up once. CDR3: CASRVQGEGLVPQHF. CDR3 DNA: TGTGCCAGCAGAGTCCAAGGGGAAGGTCTGGTGCCCCAGCATTTT. The chain links TRBV28 to TRBJ1-5, with D possibly being TRBD1 (5 bases). The V gene lost 6 bases and the J gene lost 9 bases, with 21 bases spanning the gap. Germline CDR1 and CDR2: MDHEN and SYDVKM. This CDR3 comprises 15 residues. The whole variable domain, remainder taken from reference TRBV28 and TRBJ1-5, is DVKVTQSSRYLVKRTGEKVFLECVQDMDHENMFWYRQDPGLGLRLIYFSYDVKMKEKGDIPEGYSVSREKKERFSLILESASTNQTSMYLCASRVQGEGLVPQHFGDGTRLSIL.

The CDR3 DNA follows: TGTGCCAGCAGTTTTTTTAGCGGAGGTTACACAGATACGCAGTATTTT. Its translation: CASSFFSGGYTDTQYF. V and J are TRBV27 and TRBJ2-3; weak D call: TRBD2 (6 bases). The CDR3 length is 16 residues. The germline gives CDR1 MNHEY, CDR2 SMNVEV (reference sequence). V was shortened by 3 bases and J by 2 bases, with 15 bases between the two germline ends.

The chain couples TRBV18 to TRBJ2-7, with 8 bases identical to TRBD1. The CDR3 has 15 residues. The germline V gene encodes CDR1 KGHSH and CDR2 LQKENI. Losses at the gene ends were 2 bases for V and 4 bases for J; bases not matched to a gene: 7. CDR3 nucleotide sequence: TGTGCCAGCTCACCATTATCAACAGGGGGATACGAGCAGTACTTC. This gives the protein CASSPLSTGGYEQYF.

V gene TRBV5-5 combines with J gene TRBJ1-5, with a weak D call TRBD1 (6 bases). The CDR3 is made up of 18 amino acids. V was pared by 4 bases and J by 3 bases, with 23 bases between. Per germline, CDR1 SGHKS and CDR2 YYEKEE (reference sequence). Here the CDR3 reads CASSLIPLADSNNQPQHF. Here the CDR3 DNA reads TGTGCCAGCAGCCTCATTCCCCTGGCGGACAGTAACAATCAGCCCCAGCATTTT. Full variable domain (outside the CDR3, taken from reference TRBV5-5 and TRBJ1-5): DAGVTQSPTHLIKTRGQQVTLRCSPISGHKSVSWYQQVLGQGPQFIFQYYEKEERGRGNFPDRFSARQFPNYSSELNVNALLLGDSALYLCASSLIPLADSNNQPQHFGDGTRLSIL.

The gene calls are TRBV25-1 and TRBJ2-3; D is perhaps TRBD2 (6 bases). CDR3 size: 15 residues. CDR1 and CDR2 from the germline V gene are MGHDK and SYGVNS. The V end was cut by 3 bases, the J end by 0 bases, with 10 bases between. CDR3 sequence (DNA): TGTGCCAGCAGTGATAAAAGCGGGAGCACAGATACGCAGTATTTT. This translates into CASSDKSGSTDTQYF.

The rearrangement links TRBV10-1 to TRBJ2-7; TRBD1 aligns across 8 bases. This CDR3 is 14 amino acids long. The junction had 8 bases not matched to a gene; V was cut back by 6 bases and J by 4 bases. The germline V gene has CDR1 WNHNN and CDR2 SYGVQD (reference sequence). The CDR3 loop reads CASSEHRGRYEQYF. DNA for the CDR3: TGCGCCAGCAGCGAGCACAGGGGGAGGTACGAGCAGTACTTC.

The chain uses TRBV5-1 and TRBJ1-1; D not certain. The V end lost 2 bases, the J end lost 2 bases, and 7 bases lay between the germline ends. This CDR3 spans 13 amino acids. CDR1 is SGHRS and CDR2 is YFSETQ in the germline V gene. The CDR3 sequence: CASSLEINTEAFF. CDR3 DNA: TGCGCCAGCAGCTTAGAGATAAACACTGAAGCTTTCTTT.

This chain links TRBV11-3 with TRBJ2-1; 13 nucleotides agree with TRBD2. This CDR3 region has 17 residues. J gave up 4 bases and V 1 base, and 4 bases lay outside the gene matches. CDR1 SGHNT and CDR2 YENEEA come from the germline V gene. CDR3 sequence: CASSLVLAGGLYNEQFF. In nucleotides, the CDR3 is TGTGCCAGCAGCTTAGTACTAGCGGGAGGGCTGTACAATGAGCAGTTCTTC.

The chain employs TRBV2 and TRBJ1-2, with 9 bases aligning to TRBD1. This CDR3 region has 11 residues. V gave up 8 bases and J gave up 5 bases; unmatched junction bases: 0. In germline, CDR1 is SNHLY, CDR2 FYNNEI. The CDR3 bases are TGTGCCAGCGGGACAGGGTATGGCTACACCTTC. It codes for CASGTGYGYTF. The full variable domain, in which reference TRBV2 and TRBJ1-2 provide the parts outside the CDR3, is EPEVTQTPSHQVTQMGQEVILRCVPISNHLYFYWYRQILGQKVEFLVSFYNNEISEKSEIFDDQFSVERPDGSNFTLKIRSTKLEDSAMYFCASGTGYGYTFGSGTRLTVV.

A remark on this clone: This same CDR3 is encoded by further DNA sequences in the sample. CDR3 DNA: TGCGCCAGCAGCTTGGATCAATACGAGCAGTACTTC. Translating gives CASSLDQYEQYF. The V call is TRBV5-1, the J call TRBJ2-7; no clear D gene. Germline loops: CDR1 SGHRS, CDR2 YFSETQ. The length of the CDR3 is 12 residues. Between the trimmed V and J ends, which lost 0 bases and 4 bases, there was a span of 5 bases.

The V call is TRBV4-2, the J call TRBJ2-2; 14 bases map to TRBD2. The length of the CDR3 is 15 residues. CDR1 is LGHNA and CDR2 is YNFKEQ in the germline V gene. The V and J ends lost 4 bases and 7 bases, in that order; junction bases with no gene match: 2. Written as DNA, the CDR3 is TGTGCCAGCAGCCCGGGACTAGCGGGAGTCGGGGAGCTGTTTTTT. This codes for CASSPGLAGVGELFF.

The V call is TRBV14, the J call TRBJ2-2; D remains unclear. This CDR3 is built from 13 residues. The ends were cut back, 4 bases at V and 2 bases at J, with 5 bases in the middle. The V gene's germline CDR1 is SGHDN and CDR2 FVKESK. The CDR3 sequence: CASSRPNTGELFF. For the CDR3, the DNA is TGTGCCAGCAGCCGGCCAAACACCGGGGAGCTGTTTTTT.

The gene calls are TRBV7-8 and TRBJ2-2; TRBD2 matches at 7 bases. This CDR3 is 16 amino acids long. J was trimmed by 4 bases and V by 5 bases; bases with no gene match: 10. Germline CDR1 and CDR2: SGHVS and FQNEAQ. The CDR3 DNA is TGTGCCAGCAGCCTTAAGTCTAGCGGCTCCACCGGGGAGCTGTTTTTT. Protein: CASSLKSSGSTGELFF.

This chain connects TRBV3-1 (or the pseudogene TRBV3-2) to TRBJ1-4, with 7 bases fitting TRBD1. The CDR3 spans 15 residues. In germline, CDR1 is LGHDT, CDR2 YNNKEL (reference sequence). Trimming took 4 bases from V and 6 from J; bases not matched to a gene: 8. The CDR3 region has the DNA TGTGCCAGCAGCCCTCCGGGACAGCGTGATGAAAAACTGTTTTTT. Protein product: CASSPPGQRDEKLFF.

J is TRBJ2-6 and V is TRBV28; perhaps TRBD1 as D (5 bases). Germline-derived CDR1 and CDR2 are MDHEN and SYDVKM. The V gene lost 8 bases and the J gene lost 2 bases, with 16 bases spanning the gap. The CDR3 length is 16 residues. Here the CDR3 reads CASVGLPETGANVLTF. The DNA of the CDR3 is TGTGCCAGCGTGGGGCTCCCGGAAACTGGGGCCAACGTCCTGACTTTC.

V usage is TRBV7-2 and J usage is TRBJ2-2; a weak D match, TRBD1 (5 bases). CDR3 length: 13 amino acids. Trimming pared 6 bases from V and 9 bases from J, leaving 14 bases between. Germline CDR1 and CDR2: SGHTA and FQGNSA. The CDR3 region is CASSPSGARELFF. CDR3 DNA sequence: TGTGCCAGCAGTCCGTCTGGGGCGAGGGAGCTGTTTTTT.

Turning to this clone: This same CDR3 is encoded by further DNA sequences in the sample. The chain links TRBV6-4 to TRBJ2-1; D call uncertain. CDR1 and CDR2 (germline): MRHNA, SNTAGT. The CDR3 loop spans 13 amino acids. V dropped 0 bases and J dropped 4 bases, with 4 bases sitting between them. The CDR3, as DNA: TGTGCCAGCAGTGACTCTTTATACAATGAGCAGTTCTTC. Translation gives CASSDSLYNEQFF.